This T cell receptor beta chain came from a study of cytomegalovirus exposure and HLA in healthy donors. Notes on the study in general: In the 130 or so validation repertoires, a later analysis found that first-cohort TCR clusters tended to co-occur. Researchers reported that a few CMV-associated chains were confirmed in vitro as CMV antigen-specific. The investigators catalogued 164 TCR beta chains as cytomegalovirus-associated.

The donors were part of the 120-subject validation cohort, which stood apart from the roughly 730-subject first cohort. V shed 1 base and J shed 2 bases, with 10 bases lying between them. The CDR3 extends over 15 amino acids. The germline V gene has CDR1 SGHKS and CDR2 YYEKEE (reference sequence). Note on this clone: No antigen is known for it.

Sequenced by immunoSEQ multiplex PCR; TCRdb stores in-frame clones only, minus some. The table has about 78,000 clones, approximately 95% seen once. The sequencing sample was made of PBMCs. The chain uses TRBV5-5 and TRBJ2-1, with D tentatively TRBD1 (6 bases). The receptor comes from a man aged 18 to 29 in good health and CMV-seropositive. CDR3 region: CASSLQGPTYNEQFF. CDR3 DNA sequence: TGTGCCAGCAGCTTGCAGGGGCCCACCTACAATGAGCAGTTCTTC.